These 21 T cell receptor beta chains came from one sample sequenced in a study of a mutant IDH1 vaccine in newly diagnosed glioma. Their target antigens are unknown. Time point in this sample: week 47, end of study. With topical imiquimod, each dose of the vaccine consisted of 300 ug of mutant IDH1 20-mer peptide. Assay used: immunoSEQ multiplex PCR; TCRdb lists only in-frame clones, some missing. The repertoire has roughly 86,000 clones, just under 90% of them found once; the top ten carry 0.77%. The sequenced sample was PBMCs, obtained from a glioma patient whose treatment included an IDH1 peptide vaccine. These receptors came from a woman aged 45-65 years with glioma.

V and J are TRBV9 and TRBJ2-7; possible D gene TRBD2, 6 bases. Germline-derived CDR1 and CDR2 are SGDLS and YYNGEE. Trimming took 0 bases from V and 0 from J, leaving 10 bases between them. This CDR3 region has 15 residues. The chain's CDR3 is CASSVGGGISYEQYF. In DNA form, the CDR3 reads TGTGCCAGCAGCGTAGGGGGCGGGATCTCCTACGAGCAGTACTTC.

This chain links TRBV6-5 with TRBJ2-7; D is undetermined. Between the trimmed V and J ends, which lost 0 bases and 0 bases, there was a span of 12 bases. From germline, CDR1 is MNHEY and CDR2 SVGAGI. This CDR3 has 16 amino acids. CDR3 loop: CASSYSGAASSYEQYF. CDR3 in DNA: TGTGCCAGCAGTTACTCGGGCGCGGCTTCCTCCTACGAGCAGTACTTC.

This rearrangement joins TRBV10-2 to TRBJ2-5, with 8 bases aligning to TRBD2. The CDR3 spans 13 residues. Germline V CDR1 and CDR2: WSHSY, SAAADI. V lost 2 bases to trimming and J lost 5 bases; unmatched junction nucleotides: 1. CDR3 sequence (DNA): TGCGCCAGCAGTGAGCGCGGGAGGGAGACCCAGTACTTC. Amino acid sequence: CASSERGRETQYF.

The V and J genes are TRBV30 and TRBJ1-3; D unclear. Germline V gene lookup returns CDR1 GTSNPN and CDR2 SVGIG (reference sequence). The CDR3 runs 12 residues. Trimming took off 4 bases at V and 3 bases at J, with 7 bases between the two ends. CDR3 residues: CAWKGLGNTIYF. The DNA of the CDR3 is TGTGCCTGGAAGGGCCTTGGAAACACCATATATTTT.

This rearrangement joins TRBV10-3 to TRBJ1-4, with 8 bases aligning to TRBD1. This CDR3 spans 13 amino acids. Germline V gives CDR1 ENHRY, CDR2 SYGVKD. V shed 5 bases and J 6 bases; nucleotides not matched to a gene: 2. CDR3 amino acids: CAISPGQDEKLFF. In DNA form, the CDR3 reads TGTGCCATCAGTCCGGGACAGGATGAAAAACTGTTTTTT.

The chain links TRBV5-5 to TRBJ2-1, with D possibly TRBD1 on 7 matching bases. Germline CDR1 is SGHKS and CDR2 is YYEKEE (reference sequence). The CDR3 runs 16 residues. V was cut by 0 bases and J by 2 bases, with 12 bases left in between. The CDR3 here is CASSLASRGAYNEQFF. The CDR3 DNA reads TGTGCCAGCAGCTTGGCGAGCAGGGGGGCCTACAATGAGCAGTTCTTC.

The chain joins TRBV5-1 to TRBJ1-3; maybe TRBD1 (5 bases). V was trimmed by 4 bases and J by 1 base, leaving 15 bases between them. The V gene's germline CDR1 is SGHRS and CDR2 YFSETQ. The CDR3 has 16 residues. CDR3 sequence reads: CASSLHQGGSGNTIYF. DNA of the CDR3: TGCGCCAGCAGCCTGCACCAGGGAGGATCTGGAAACACCATATATTTT.

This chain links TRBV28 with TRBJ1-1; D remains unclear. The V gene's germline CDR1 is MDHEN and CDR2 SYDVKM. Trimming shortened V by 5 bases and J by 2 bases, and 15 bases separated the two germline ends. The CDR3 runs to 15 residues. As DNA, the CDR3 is TGTGCCAGCAGTACCCGAGGTGAGATCAACACTGAAGCTTTCTTT. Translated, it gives CASSTRGEINTEAFF.

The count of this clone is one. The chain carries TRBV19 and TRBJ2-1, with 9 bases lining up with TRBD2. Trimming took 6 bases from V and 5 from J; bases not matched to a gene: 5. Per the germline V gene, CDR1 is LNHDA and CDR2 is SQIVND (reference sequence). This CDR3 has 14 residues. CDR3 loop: CASSLAGVDNEQFF. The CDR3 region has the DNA TGTGCCAGTAGCTTAGCGGGAGTAGACAATGAGCAGTTCTTC.

CDR3 region: CASSLGGAGQYNEQFF. The CDR3 DNA is TGTGCCAGCAGTTTAGGTGGGGCGGGGCAGTACAATGAGCAGTTCTTC. J is TRBJ2-1 and V is TRBV28; weak D call: TRBD2 (6 bases). V was cut by 2 bases and J by 4 bases, with 15 bases left in between. CDR3 length equals 16 residues. The V gene's germline CDR1 is MDHEN and CDR2 SYDVKM. The entire variable domain, with the rest obtained from reference TRBV28 and TRBJ2-1, is as follows: DVKVTQSSRYLVKRTGEKVFLECVQDMDHENMFWYRQDPGLGLRLIYFSYDVKMKEKGDIPEGYSVSREKKERFSLILESASTNQTSMYLCASSLGGAGQYNEQFFGPGTRLTVL.

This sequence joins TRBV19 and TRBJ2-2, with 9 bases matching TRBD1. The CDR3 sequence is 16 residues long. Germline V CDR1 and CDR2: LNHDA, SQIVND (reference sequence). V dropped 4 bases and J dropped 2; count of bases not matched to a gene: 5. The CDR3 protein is CASSRRTGENTGELFF. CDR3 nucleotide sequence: TGTGCCAGTAGTAGGCGGACAGGGGAAAACACCGGGGAGCTGTTTTTT.

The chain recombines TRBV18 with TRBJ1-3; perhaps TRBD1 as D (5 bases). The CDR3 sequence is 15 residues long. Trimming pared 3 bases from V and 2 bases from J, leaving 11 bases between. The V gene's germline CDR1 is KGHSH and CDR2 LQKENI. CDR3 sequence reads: CASSPPGTAGNTIYF. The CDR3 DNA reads TGTGCCAGCTCACCCCCAGGGACCGCTGGAAACACCATATATTTT.

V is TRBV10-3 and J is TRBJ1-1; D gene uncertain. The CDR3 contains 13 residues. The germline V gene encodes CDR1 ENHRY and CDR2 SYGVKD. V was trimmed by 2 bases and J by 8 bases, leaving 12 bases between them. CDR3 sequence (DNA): TGTGCCATCAGTGAGGGTCCAGACCCCGAAGCTTTCTTT. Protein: CAISEGPDPEAFF.

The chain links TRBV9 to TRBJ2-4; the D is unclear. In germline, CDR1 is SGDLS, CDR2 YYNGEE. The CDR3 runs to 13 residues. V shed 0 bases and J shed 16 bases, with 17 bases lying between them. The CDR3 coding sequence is TGTGCCAGCAGCGTAGCTACAGAAGGGTTGATCTACTTC. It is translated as CASSVATEGLIYF.

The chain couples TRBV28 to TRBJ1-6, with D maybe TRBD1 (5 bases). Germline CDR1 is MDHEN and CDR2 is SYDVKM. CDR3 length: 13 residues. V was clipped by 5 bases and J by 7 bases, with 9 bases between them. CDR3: CASSRPGNSPLHF. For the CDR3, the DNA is TGTGCCAGCAGTCGTCCAGGGAATTCACCCCTCCACTTT.

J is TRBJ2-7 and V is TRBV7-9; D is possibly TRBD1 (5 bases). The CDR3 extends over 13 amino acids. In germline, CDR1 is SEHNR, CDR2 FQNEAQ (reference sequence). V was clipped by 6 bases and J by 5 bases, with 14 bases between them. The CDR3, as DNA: TGTGCCAGCAGTTCACAGGCACCGGACGAGCAGTACTTC. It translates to CASSSQAPDEQYF.

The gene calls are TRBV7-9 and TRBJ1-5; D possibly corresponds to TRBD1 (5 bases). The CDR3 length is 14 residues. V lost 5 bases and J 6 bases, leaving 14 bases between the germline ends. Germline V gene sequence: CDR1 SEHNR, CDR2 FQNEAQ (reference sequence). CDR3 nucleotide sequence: TGTGCCAGCAGCCTTGGAGGGGTGACTCAGCCCCAGCATTTT. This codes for CASSLGGVTQPQHF.

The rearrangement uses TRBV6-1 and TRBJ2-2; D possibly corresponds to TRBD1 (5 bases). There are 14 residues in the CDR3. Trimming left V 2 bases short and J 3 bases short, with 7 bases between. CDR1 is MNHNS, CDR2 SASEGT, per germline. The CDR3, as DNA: TGTGCCAGCAGTGAACAGGGCTACACCGGGGAGCTGTTTTTT. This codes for CASSEQGYTGELFF.

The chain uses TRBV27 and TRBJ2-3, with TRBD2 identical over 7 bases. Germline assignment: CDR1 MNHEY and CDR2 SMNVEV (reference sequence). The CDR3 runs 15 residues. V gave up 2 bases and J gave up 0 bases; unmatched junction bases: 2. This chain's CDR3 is CASSLGGRSTDTQYF. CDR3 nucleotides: TGTGCCAGCAGTTTAGGCGGGAGAAGCACAGATACGCAGTATTTT.

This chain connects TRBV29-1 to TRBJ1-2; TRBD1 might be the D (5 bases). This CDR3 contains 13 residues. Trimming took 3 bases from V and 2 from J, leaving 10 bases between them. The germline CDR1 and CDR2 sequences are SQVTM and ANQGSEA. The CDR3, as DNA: TGCAGCGTTGAGGGGGGGATCAACTATGGCTACACCTTC. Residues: CSVEGGINYGYTF.

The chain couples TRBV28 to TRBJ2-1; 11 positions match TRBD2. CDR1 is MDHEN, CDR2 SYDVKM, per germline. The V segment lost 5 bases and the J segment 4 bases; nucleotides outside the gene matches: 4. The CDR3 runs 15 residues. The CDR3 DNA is TGTGCCAGCAGTAGACTAGCGGGGCTATACAATGAGCAGTTCTTC. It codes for CASSRLAGLYNEQFF.